This is a list of T cell receptor beta chains from one sample in a study of blood T cell repertoires in COVID-19. Measured with immunoSEQ multiplex PCR; TCRdb has only the in-frame clones, and not every one. The top ten hold 2% to 2.5% of the sample, which has approximately 80,000 clones, over 80% seen once. What was sequenced was peripheral blood. These receptors originate from a woman aged 70-85 years with acute or convalescent COVID-19. Each CDR3 is given with its conserved first and last residue. Fields, in order: clone size, D gene, J gene, V gene, CDR3 protein, CDR3 DNA. A D gene is named only where the DNA matches it firmly. Rows give clone size only sometimes, using once, few, many, or a class for an expanded clone.

.	.	TRBJ2-3	TRBV19	CASTTGITDTQYF	TGTGCCAGTACAACAGGGATCACAGATACGCAGTATTTT
.	TRBD1	TRBJ2-7	TRBV28	CASSPSGTGDYEQYF	TGTGCCAGCAGTCCCTCCGGGACAGGGGACTACGAGCAGTACTTC
.	.	TRBJ1-5	TRBV6-5	CASRPIVSSNQPQHF	TGTGCCAGCAGGCCAATAGTATCCAGCAATCAGCCCCAGCATTTT
few	.	TRBJ1-2	TRBV29-1	CSVDREGTYGYTF	TGCAGCGTTGATCGGGAGGGGACCTATGGCTACACCTTC
.	TRBD1	TRBJ2-2	TRBV19	CASTDDRGGRAGELFF	TGTGCCAGTACCGACGACAGGGGTGGTCGGGCCGGGGAGCTGTTTTTT
.	.	TRBJ1-1	TRBV5-4	CASSLDSGETEAFF	TGTGCCAGCAGCTTGGATTCAGGGGAAACTGAAGCTTTCTTT
.	TRBD1	TRBJ2-3	TRBV6-5	CASSMDRGGVEYF	TGTGCCAGCAGTATGGACAGGGGGGGGGTTGAGTATTTT
.	.	TRBJ2-2	TRBV6-1	CASSEGTSNTGELFF	TGTGCCAGCAGCGAAGGGACATCCAACACCGGGGAGCTGTTTTTT
.	TRBD1	TRBJ1-6	TRBV29-1	CSVAGTADSPLHF	TGCAGCGTTGCCGGGACAGCTGATTCACCCCTCCACTTT
.	.	TRBJ2-1	TRBV5-1	CASSLVTDKAANEQFF	TGCGCCAGCAGCTTGGTTACGGACAAGGCGGCCAATGAGCAGTTCTTC
.	.	TRBJ1-2	TRBV15	CATSRDRTEYGYTF	TGTGCCACCAGCAGAGATCGGACAGAGTATGGCTACACCTTC
.	.	TRBJ1-6	TRBV18	CASSLQINDSPLHF	TGTGCCAGCTCATTACAGATAAACGATTCACCCCTCCACTTT
.	.	TRBJ2-3	TRBV27	CASSLARHLRPTDTQYF	TGTGCCAGCAGTTTGGCCAGACACCTCAGACCCACAGATACGCAGTATTTT
.	TRBD2	TRBJ2-3	TRBV7-9	CASSRLAGASRDTQYF	TGTGCCAGCAGTCGACTAGCGGGGGCCTCCAGGGATACGCAGTATTTT